This TCR beta chain was observed in a study of T-cell reconstitution after alpha-beta-depleted transplantation in children. Molecular barcoding with unique molecular identifiers was used for the TCRbeta library. TCRdb passed the PCR reads through MiXCR, listing each CDR3 protein once. The sample shows around 680,000 distinct CDR3 sequences, around 17% of them seen only once. This clonotype was detected ten times or more. V shed 7 bases and J shed 7 bases, with 20 bases lying between them. The CDR3 is 13 amino acids. Looked up from germline, CDR1 is SQVTM and CDR2 is ANQGSEA. The chain carries TRBV29-1 and TRBJ2-7; no firm D call. The source was PBMCs from the stem cell graft donor, collected from the stem cell graft. This clonotype was sampled from a human donor who donated a stem cell graft to a child with acute myeloid leukemia. The CDR3 sequence is CSALGVGSREQYV. The CDR3 DNA is TGCAGCGCCCTAGGCGTCGGCAGTAGGGAGCAGTACGTC.